What follows are 13 T cell receptor beta chains derived from one specimen sequenced in a study of blood T cell repertoires in COVID-19. Clones were sequenced by immunoSEQ multiplex PCR, and TCRdb holds only the in-frame ones, with some missing. The table shows roughly 14,000 clones, with around 94% occurring only once. Sequencing was carried out using peripheral blood. These receptors all come from a human donor with active COVID-19. The donor label of this sample is uncertain.

The chain carries TRBV5-1 and TRBJ1-1; 7 bases map to TRBD1. The CDR3 spans 13 residues. Trimming removed 4 bases from V and 13 bases from J; junction bases left unmatched: 13. The germline V gene encodes CDR1 SGHRS and CDR2 YFSETQ. The CDR3 bases are TGCGCCAGCAGCGCCGGGGACAGTGGGATGTTTTTCTTT. This translates into CASSAGDSGMFFF.

The gene calls are TRBV19 and TRBJ2-5; 12 bases map to TRBD1. The CDR3 is 16 residues long. Germline CDR1 reads LNHDA; CDR2 reads SQIVND (reference sequence). J was trimmed by 5 bases and V by 3 bases; bases with no gene match: 7. The CDR3 DNA sequence: TGTGCCAGTAGTATCCCCGGGACAGGGGGCAGCGAGACCCAGTACTTC. It specifies CASSIPGTGGSETQYF.

This clone came up once. V usage is TRBV5-4 and J usage is TRBJ1-1; TRBD1 matches at 8 bases. V lost 4 bases and J lost 5; bases outside the gene matches: 7. CDR3 length equals 14 residues. Germline V CDR1 and CDR2: SGHNT, YYREEE (reference sequence). The CDR3 DNA is TGTGCCAGCAGCCTAGGACAGGGTGTAACTGAAGCTTTCTTT. Translating gives CASSLGQGVTEAFF.

The rearrangement uses TRBV5-1 and TRBJ2-3; 9 positions agree with TRBD1. The CDR3 contains 15 residues. V gave up 4 bases and J gave up 4 bases; unmatched junction bases: 7. Germline CDR1 and CDR2: SGHRS and YFSETQ. In DNA form, the CDR3 reads TGCGCCAGCAGCGTGGGACAGGGCCTCGCAGATACGCAGTATTTT. This encodes CASSVGQGLADTQYF.

The chain combines TRBV18 with TRBJ2-5; D is unresolved. The V end lost 6 bases, the J end lost 1 base, and 3 bases lay between the germline ends. The CDR3 consists of 11 residues. The V gene's germline CDR1 is KGHSH and CDR2 LQKENI. The CDR3 nucleotides read TGTGCCAGCTCTCGCCAAGAGACCCAGTACTTC. Translation gives CASSRQETQYF.

The J gene is TRBJ2-1, the V gene TRBV6-2 or TRBV6-3; a weak D match, TRBD2 (5 bases). There are 13 residues in the CDR3. Looked up from germline, CDR1 is MNHEY and CDR2 is SVGEGT. The ends were cut back, 7 bases at V and 5 bases at J, with 12 bases in the middle. The CDR3 coding sequence is TGTGCCAGCATCCCGGCGGGCGACAATGAGCAGTTCTTC. Protein: CASIPAGDNEQFF.

The J gene is TRBJ1-1, the V gene TRBV12-3 or TRBV12-4; 7 bases are shared with TRBD1. Losses at the gene ends were 7 bases for V and 5 bases for J; bases not matched to a gene: 7. The CDR3 contains 13 residues. The CDR3 nucleotides are TGTGCCAGCACCTTGTGGGACAGTACTGAAGCTTTCTTT. Translation: CASTLWDSTEAFF.

The chain combines TRBV6-6 with TRBJ1-5; 8 nucleotides line up with TRBD1. Germline CDR1 is MNHNY and CDR2 is SVGAGI (reference sequence). The CDR3 has 14 residues. V dropped 2 bases and J dropped 4; count of bases not matched to a gene: 1. The CDR3 DNA follows: TGTGCCAGCAGTTACGGGACAGGTAATCAGCCCCAGCATTTT. The encoded protein is CASSYGTGNQPQHF.

This clone was recorded once. The rearrangement uses TRBV28 and TRBJ2-7, with D possibly being TRBD2 (7 bases). CDR3 length equals 19 residues. V was pared by 4 bases and J by 1 base, with 26 bases between. Looked up from germline, CDR1 is MDHEN and CDR2 is SYDVKM. The CDR3 DNA sequence: TGTGCCAGCAGTTCCGTCGGGGGGCCGAGGCTAGCGAGATCCTACGAGCAGTACTTC. It is translated as CASSSVGGPRLARSYEQYF.

This sequence joins TRBV2 and TRBJ1-4, with TRBD1 matching 8 bases. V gave up 5 bases and J gave up 8 bases; unmatched junction bases: 1. This CDR3 has 12 residues. The germline CDR1 and CDR2 sequences are SNHLY and FYNNEI. In nucleotides, the CDR3 is TGTGCCAGCAGTCGGACAGGGGAAAAACTGTTTTTT. Its protein is CASSRTGEKLFF.

The gene calls are TRBV30 and TRBJ2-7; 12 nucleotides line up with TRBD2. The germline gives CDR1 GTSNPN, CDR2 SVGIG (reference sequence). CDR3 length: 13 residues. With V trimmed by 2 bases and J by 9 bases, 5 bases remained unmatched. The CDR3 spells CAWSSSGRAAQYF. CDR3 coding DNA: TGTGCCTGGAGTTCTAGCGGGAGGGCCGCGCAGTACTTC.

The gene calls are TRBV2 and TRBJ2-3; 15 bases match TRBD2. CDR1 is SNHLY, CDR2 FYNNEI, per germline. V dropped 9 bases and J dropped 1; count of bases not matched to a gene: 11. This CDR3 is 18 amino acids long. The CDR3 spells CASSQGLAGGPRTDTQYF. CDR3 coding DNA: TGTGCCAGTTCCCAAGGACTAGCGGGAGGGCCCCGCACAGATACGCAGTATTTT.

This chain connects TRBV5-4 to TRBJ2-2; TRBD1 aligns across 8 bases. V trimming: 2 bases; J trimming: 1 base; junction bases outside the gene matches: 4. Germline V gene sequence: CDR1 SGHNT, CDR2 YYREEE (reference sequence). The CDR3 contains 16 residues. The CDR3 sequence is CASSLLTGVNTGELFF. DNA for the CDR3: TGTGCCAGCAGCTTATTGACAGGGGTGAACACCGGGGAGCTGTTTTTT.